Sequencing of this T cell receptor (beta chain) was carried out in a study of blood T cells in healthy people across ages. Combining a sample-barcoded 5' primer with a J-beta primer mix, a second PCR ran for roughly 7 to 12 cycles. MiXCR, run by TCRdb on the 5' RACE reads, gives a single entry per CDR3 protein. Here the sample spans under 2,000,000 distinct CDR3 sequences, 49% being singletons. CDR3 length equals 12 residues. V lost 4 bases to trimming and J lost 10 bases; unmatched junction nucleotides: 6. Germline values: CDR1 LGHDT, CDR2 YNNKEL (reference sequence). This chain connects TRBV3-1 to TRBJ1-1; 7 bases match TRBD1. The sequenced sample consisted of blood. The receptor was isolated from a woman aged 40 to 50 in good health. The CDR3: CASSRQGSGAFF. In DNA form, the CDR3 reads TGTGCCAGCAGCCGACAGGGTTCGGGAGCTTTCTTT.